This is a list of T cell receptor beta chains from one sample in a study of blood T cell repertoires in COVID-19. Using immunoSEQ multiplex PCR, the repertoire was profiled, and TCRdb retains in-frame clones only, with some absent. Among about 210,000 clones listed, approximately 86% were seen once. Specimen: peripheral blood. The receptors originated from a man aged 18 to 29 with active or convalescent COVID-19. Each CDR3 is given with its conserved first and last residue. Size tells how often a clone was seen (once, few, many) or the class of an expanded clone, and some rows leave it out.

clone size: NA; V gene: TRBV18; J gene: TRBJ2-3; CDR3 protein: CASSPYRLDTQYF
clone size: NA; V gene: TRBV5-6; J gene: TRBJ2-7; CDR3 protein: CASSVTGQAYEQYF
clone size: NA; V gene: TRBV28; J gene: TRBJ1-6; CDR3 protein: CASSLYRGQGSSYNSPLHF
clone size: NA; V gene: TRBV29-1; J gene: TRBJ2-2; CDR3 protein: CSVVYGTGELFF
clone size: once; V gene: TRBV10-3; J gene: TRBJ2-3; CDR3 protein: CAIRVTSGRSTDTQYF
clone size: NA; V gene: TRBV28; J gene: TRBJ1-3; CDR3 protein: CASGGGVGSGNTIYF
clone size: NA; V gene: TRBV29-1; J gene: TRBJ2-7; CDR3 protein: CSARGTEIYEQYF
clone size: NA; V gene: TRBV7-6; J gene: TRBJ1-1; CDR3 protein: CASSSPGGVVGTEAFF
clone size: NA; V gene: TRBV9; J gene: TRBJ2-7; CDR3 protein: CASSVQAGAPSYEQYF
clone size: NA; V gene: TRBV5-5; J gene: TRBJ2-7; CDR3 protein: CASSEGLAFLYEQYF
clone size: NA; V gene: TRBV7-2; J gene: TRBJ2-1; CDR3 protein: CASSLFGTSGAGEQFF
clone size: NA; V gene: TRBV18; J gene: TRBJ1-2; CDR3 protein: CASSPLSGDTNYGYTF
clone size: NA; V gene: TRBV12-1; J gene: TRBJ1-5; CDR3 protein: CASSPPGGSNQPQHF
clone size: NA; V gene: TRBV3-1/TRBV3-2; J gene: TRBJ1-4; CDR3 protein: CASSQDPGNEKLFF
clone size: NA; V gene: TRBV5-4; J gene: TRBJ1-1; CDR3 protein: CASSSPARGTEAFF
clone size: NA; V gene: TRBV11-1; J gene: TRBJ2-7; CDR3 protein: CASSLGAYEQYF
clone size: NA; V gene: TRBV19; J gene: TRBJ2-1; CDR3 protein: CASTGESYNEQFF
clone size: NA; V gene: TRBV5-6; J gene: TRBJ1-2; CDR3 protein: CASSLTLEPLGYGYTF
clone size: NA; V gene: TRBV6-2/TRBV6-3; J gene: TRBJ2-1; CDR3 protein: CASSETSGSFRDEQFF
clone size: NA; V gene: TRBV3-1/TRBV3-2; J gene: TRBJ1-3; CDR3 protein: CASSWTGGAGNTIYF
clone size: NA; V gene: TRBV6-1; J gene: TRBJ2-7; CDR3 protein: CASSEAKGLQAYEQYF
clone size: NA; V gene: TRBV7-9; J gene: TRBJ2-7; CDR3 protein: CASRPGGSDEQYF
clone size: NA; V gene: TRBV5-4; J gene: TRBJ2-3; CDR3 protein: CASSSAGTGGADTQYF
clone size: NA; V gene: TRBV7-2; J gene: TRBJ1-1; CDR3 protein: CASSPGSGGTEAFF
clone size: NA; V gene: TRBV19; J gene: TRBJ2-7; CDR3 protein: CASSTTPGVGLTSYEQYF
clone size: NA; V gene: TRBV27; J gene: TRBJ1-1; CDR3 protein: CASSLWRGTEAFF
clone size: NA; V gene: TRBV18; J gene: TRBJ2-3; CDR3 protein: CASSPSGRVHGTQYF
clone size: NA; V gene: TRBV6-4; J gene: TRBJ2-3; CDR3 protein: CASRATIAGATDTQYF
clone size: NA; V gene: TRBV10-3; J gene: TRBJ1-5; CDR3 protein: CAISDPLGAHNQPQHF
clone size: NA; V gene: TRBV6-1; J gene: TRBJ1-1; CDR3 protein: CASSDGVRAFF
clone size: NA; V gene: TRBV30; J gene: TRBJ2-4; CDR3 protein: CAWSAQGIAKNIQYF
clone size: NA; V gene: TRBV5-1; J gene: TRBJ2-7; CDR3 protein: CASSSRAGGTYEQYF
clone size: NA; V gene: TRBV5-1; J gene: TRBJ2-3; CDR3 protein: CASTSRSGRGGTDTQYF
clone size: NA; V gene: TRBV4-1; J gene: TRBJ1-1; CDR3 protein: CASSQVLGQGAPEAFF
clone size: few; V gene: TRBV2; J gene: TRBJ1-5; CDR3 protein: CASTFTRDIRTQPQHF
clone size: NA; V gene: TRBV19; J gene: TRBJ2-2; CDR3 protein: CASTKIHRISNTGELFF
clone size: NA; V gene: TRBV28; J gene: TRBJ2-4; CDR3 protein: CASSLGPLAKNIQYF
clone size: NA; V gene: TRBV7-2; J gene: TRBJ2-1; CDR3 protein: CASSRPATGPPYNEQFF
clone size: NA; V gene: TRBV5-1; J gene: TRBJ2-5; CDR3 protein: CASSATGTGGTSGQETQYF
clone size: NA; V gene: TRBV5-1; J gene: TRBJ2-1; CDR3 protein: CASSPGQGASNEQFF
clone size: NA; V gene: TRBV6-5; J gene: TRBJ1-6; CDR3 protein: CASSQPQGNISPLHF
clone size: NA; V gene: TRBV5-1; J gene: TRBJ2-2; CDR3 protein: CASRPLQGRTGELFF
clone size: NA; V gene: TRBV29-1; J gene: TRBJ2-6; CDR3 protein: CSAANMGATGANVLTF
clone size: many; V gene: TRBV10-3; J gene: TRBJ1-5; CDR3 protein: CAISEGDSPGQPQHF
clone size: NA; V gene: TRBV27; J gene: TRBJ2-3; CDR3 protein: CASSSGLARPDTQYF
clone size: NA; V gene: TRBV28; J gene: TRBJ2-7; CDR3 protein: CASRQIGDHTYEQYF
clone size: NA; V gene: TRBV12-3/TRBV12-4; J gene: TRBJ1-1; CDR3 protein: CASSLTTGIAFF
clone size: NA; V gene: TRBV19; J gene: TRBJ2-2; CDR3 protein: CASKTGIVTGELFF
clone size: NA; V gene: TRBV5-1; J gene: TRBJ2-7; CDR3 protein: CASSLELRGQGYEQYF
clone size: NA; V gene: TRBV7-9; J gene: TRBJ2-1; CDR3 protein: CASSLVAGGGYNEQFF
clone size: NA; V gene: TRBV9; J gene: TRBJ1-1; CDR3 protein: CASSEDPDRDGAFF
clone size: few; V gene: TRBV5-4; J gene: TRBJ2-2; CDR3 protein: CASSLGVVTGIHTGELFF
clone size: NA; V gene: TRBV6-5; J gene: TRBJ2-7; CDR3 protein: CASSYKDSSYEQYF